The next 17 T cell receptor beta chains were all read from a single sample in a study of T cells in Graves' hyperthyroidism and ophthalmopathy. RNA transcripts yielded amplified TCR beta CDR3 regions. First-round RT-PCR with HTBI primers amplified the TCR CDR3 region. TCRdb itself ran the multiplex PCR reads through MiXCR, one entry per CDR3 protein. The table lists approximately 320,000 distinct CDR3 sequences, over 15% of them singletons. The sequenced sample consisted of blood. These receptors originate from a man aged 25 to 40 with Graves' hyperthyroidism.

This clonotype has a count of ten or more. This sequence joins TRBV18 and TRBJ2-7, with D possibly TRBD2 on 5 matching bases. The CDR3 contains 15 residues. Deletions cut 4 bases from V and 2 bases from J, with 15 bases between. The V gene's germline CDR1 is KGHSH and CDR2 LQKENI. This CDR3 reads CASSQTPLAAYEQYF. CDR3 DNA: TGTGCCAGCTCACAAACGCCCCTAGCTGCCTACGAGCAGTACTTC.

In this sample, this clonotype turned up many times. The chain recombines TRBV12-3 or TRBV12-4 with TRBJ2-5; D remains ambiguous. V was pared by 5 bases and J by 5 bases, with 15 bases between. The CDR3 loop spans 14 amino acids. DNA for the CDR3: TGTGCCAGCAGTATGGTCCTAGATGGGGAGACCCAGTACTTC. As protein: CASSMVLDGETQYF.

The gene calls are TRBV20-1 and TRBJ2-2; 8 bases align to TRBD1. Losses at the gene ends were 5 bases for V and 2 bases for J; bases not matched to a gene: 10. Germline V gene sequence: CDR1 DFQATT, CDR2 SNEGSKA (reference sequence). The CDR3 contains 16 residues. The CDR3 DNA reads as TGCAGTGCTGCCACTAGCAGGGGGCTTAACACCGGGGAGCTGTTTTTT. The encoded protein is CSAATSRGLNTGELFF.

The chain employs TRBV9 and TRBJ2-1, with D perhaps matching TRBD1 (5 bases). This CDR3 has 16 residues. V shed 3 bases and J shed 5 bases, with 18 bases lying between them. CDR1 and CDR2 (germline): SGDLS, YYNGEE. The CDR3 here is CASSGSRGTPNNEQFF. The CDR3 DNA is TGTGCCAGCAGCGGGAGTAGGGGTACCCCAAACAATGAGCAGTTCTTC.

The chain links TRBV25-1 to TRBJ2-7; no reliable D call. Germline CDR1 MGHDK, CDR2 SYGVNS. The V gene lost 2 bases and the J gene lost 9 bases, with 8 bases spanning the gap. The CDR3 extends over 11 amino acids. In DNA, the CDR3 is TGTGCCAGCAGTGAACTCCGAGGGCAGTACTTC. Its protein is CASSELRGQYF.

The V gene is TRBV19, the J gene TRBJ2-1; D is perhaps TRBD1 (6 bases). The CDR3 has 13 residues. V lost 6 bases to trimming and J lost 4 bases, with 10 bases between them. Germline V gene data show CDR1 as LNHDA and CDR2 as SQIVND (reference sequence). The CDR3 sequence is CASSHGQYNEQFF. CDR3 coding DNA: TGTGCCAGTAGCCACGGACAGTACAATGAGCAGTTCTTC.

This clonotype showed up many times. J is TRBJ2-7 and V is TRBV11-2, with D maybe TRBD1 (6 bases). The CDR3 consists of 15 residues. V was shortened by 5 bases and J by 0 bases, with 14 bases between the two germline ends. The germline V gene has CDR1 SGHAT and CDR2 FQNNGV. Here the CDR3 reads CASSIRIGGSYEQYF. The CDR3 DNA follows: TGTGCCAGCAGCATCCGGATAGGGGGCTCCTACGAGCAGTACTTC.

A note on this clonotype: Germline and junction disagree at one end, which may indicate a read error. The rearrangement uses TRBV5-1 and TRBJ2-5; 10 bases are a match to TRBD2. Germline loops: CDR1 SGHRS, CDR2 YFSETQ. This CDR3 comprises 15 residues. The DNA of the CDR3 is TGCGCCAGCAGCTTAGGGACTAGCGCACAAGGGACCCAGTACTTC. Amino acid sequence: CASSLGTSAQGTQYF.

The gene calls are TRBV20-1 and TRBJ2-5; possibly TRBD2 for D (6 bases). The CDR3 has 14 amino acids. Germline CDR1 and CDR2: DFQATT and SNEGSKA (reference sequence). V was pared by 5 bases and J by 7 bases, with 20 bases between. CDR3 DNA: TGCAGTGCTCCCCACGCGGGGACGAGAGGGACCCAGTACTTC. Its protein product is CSAPHAGTRGTQYF.

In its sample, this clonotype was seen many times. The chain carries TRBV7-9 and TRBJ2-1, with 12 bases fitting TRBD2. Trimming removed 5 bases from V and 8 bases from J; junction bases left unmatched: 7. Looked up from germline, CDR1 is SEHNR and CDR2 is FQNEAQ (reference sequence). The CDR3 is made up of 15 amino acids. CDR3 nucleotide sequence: TGTGCCAGCAGCCTGACTAGCGGGAGAAGAGATGAGCAGTTCTTC. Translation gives CASSLTSGRRDEQFF. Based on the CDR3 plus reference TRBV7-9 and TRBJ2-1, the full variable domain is DTGVSQNPRHKITKRGQNVTFRCDPISEHNRLYWYRQTLGQGPEFLTYFQNEAQLEKSRLLSDRFSAERPKGSFSTLEIQRTEQGDSAMYLCASSLTSGRRDEQFFGPGTRLTVL.

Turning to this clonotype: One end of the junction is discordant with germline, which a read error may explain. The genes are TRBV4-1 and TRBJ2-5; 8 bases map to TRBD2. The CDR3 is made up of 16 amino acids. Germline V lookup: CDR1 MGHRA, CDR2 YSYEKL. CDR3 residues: CASSQASGAGGETQYF. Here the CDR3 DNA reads TGTGCCAGCAGCCAAGCGTCGGGGGCGGGAGGAGAGACCCAGTACTTC.

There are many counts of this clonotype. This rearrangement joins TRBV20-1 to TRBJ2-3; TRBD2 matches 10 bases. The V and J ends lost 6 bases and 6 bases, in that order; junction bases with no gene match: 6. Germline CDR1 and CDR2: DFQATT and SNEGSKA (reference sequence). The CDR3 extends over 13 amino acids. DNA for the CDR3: TGCAGTGCCCCTCTAGCGGGAGCGGATACGCAGTATTTT. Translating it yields CSAPLAGADTQYF.

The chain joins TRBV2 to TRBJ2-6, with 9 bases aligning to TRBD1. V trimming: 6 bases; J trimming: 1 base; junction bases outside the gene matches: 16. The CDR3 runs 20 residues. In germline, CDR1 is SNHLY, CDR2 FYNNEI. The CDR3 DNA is TGTGCCAGCAGGGACTCTCCGGGACAGGGTGTTTTTTCTGGGGCCAACGTCCTGACTTTC. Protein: CASRDSPGQGVFSGANVLTF.

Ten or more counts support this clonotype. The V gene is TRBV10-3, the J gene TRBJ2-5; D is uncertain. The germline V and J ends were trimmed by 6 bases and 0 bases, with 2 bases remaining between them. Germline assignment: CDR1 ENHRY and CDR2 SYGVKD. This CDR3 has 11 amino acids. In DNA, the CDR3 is TGTGCCATCAGCTACCAAGAGACCCAGTACTTC. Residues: CAISYQETQYF.

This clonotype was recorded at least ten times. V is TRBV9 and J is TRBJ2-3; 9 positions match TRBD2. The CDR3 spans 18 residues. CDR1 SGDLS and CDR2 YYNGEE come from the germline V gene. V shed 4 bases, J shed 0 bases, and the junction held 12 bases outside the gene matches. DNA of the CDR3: TGTGCCAGCAGCCCCCGGACTAGCGTCAGTGCTAGCACAGATACGCAGTATTTT. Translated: CASSPRTSVSASTDTQYF.

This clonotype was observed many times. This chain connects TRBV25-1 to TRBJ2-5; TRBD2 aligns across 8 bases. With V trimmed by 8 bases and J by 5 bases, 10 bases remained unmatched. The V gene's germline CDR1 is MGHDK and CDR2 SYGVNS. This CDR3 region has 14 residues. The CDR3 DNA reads TGTGCCAGCTCACCTAGGACTAGCAGGGAGACCCAGTACTTC. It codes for CASSPRTSRETQYF.

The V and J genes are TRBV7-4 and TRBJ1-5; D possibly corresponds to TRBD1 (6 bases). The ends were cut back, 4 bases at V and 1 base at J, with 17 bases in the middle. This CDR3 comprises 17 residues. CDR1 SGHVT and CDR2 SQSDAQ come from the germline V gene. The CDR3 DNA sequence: TGTGCCAGCAGCTCCCCCCCAGGAGGGGGAAGCAATCAGCCCCAGCATTTT. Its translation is CASSSPPGGGSNQPQHF.